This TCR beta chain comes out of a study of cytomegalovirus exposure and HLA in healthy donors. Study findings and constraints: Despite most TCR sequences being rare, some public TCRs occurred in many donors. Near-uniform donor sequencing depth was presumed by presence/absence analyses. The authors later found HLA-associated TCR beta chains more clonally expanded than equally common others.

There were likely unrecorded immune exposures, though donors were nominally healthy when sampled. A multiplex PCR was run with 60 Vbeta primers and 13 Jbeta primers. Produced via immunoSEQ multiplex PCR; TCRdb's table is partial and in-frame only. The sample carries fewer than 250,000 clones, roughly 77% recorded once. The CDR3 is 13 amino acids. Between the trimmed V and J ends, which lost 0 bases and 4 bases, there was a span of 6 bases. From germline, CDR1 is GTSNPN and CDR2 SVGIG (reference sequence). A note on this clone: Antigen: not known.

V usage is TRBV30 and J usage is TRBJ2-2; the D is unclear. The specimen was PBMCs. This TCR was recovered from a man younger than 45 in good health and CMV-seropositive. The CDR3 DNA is TGTGCCTGGAGTGTACGGTTCACCGGGGAGCTGTTTTTT. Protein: CAWSVRFTGELFF.